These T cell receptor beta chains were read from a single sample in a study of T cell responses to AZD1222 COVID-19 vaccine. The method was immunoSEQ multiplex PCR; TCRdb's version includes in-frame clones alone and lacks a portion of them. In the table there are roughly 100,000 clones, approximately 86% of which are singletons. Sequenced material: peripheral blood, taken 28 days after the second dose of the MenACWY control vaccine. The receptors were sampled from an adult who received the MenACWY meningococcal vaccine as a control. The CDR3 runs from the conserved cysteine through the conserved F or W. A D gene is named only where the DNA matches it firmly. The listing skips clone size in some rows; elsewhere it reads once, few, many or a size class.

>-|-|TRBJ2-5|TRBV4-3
TGCGCCTCAGCTCGGGCGGGTTCTCGGGGAGAGACCCAGTACTTC
CASARAGSRGETQYF
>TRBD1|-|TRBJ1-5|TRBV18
TGTGCCAGCTCACCAGGGACAGGGAACAATCAGCCCCAGCATTTT
CASSPGTGNNQPQHF
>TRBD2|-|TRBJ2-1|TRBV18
TGTGCCAGCTCACCCCGGGGGCTAGCGGGCCCCCTCTACAATGAGCAGTTCTTC
CASSPRGLAGPLYNEQFF
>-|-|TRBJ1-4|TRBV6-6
TGTGCCAGCAGTTACGGGCCAGGGGATGAAAAACTGTTTTTT
CASSYGPGDEKLFF
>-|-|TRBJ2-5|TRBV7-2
TGTGCCAGCAGCTTAGCGGGGGCTACGGGGCGCCAAGAGACCCAGTACTTC
CASSLAGATGRQETQYF
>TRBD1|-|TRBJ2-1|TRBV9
TGTGCCAGCAGCGCAGGGACAGGCTCCTACAATGAGCAGTTCTTC
CASSAGTGSYNEQFF
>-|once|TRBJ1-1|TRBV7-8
TGTGCCAGCAGTCGCGAGGACGGGGACCCTGAAGCTTTCTTT
CASSREDGDPEAFF
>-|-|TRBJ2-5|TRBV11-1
TGTGCCAGCAGCCCCTCCAATAGGGAACGAGAGACCCAGTACTTC
CASSPSNRERETQYF
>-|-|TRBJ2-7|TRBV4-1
TGCGCCAGCAGCCAAGACGACGGCAACTTCTACGAGCAGTACTTC
CASSQDDGNFYEQYF
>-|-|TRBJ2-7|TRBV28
TGTGCCAGCAGTCTGCCGGGGGATTCAGTCTACGAGCAGTACTTC
CASSLPGDSVYEQYF
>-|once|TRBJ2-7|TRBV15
TGTGCCACCGGCGAAGGGCTAGGCGAGCAGTACTTC
CATGEGLGEQYF
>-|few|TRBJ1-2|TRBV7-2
TGTGCCAGCAGCCTCGGGGGAGCTGGCTATGGCTACACCTTC
CASSLGGAGYGYTF
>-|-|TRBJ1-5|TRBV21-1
TGTGCCAGCAGCAAAAGGCGGGGGTCGGGCAATCAGCCCCAGCATTTT
CASSKRRGSGNQPQHF
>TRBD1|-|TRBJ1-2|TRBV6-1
TGTGCCAGCAGTGTTTCGGGACAGCGAGCTAACTATGGCTACACCTTC
CASSVSGQRANYGYTF
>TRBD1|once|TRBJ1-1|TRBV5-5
TGTGCCAGCAGCCCCTGGACAGGGGAGAACACTGAAGCTTTCTTT
CASSPWTGENTEAFF
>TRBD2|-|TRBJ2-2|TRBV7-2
TGTGCCAGCAGCCCCAGACATAGCGGGGGGAGGACCGGGGAGCTGTTTTTT
CASSPRHSGGRTGELFF
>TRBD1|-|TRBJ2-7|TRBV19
TGTGCCAGTAGTAAAATGGGACAGGGCTCCTACGAGCAGTACTTC
CASSKMGQGSYEQYF
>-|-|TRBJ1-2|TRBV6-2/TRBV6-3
TGTGCCAGCAGTATGGACAGATATGGCTACACCTTC
CASSMDRYGYTF
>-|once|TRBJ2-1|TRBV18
TGTGCCAGCTCACCCCCAAGCCTCCACAATGAGCAGTTCTTC
CASSPPSLHNEQFF
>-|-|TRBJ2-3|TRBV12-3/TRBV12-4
TGTGCCAGCAGGGTTAGTACAGATACGCAGTATTTT
CASRVSTDTQYF
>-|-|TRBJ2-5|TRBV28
TGTGCCAGCAGTTTTGCCACGGAGACCCAGTACTTC
CASSFATETQYF
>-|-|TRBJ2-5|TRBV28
TGTGCCAGCAGTTTAGGGCCTACACCCCAAGAGACCCAGTACTTC
CASSLGPTPQETQYF
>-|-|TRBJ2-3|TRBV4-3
TGCGCCAGCAGCCTAGGACTGCGGAACACAGATACGCAGTATTTT
CASSLGLRNTDTQYF
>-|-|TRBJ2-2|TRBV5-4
TGTGCCAGCAGCTTGGAGTTGAACACCGGGGAGCTGTTTTTT
CASSLELNTGELFF
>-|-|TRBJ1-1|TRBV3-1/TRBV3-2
TGTGCCAGCAGCCGTACCCGGGGGGCGGATGGCACTGAAGCTTTCTTT
CASSRTRGADGTEAFF
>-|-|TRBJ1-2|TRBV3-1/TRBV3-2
TGTGCCAGCAGCCTGGGACCGGGCTATGGCTACACCTTC
CASSLGPGYGYTF
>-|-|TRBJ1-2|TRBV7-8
TGTGCCAGCAGCTTAGTGGGGGACGTCTCCTATGGCTACACCTTC
CASSLVGDVSYGYTF
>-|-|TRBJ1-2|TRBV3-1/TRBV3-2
TGTGCCAGCAGCCAACGCCCTGGGACACGTCCTAACTATGGCTACACCTTC
CASSQRPGTRPNYGYTF
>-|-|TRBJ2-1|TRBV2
TGTGCCAGCAGAGAGTGGGATGAGCAGTTCTTC
CASREWDEQFF
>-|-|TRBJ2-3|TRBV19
TGTGCCAGTAGTGTGAGTCGGAGGGGCTTACAGTATTTT
CASSVSRRGLQYF
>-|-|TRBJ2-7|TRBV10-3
TGTGCCATCAGTCGATCGACCGGGGACGAGCAGTACTTC
CAISRSTGDEQYF
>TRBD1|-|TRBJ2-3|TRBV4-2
TGTGCCAGCAGCCAAGAGAACAGGGGGCACCTAGATACGCAGTATTTT
CASSQENRGHLDTQYF
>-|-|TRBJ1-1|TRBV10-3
TGTGCCATCAGTGGGCCGGGAGACACTGAAGCTTTCTTT
CAISGPGDTEAFF
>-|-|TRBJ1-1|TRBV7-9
TGTGCCAGCATCCGGGACTCAGGGACTGAAGCTTTCTTT
CASIRDSGTEAFF